The clone carrying this T cell receptor beta chain was observed a single time. Its matching antigen is unknown. Other DNA sequences in this sample translate to the same CDR3. V lost 1 base and J 3 bases, leaving 1 base between the germline ends. Germline V gene sequence: CDR1 LGHDT, CDR2 YNNKEL (reference sequence). The CDR3 has 11 amino acids. This table comes from immunoSEQ multiplex PCR, and its TCRdb copy is limited to in-frame clones, with some not included. The table records roughly 140,000 clones, about nine tenths of them present only once. The sample is drawn from a study of T cell responses to AZD1222 COVID-19 vaccine. Whole-study context: Analysis merged second doses at about 4 or about 12 weeks.

Study findings and constraints: At baseline, just six or seven AZD1222 recipients tested seropositive. Nearly half of the spike-specific TCRs reportedly recognize variant regions that carry no mutations.

The source material was peripheral blood, sampled on day 0 of AZD1222 vaccination. The TCR comes from an adult in good health. The chain combines TRBV3-1 (or the pseudogene TRBV3-2) with TRBJ2-7; D uncertain. The CDR3 DNA is TGTGCCAGCAGCCAAGGCTACGAGCAGTACTTC. Its translation is CASSQGYEQYF.